This entry lists 11 T cell receptor beta chains sequenced from one sample in a study of radiotherapy plus CTLA-4 blockade in lung cancer. Measured with immunoSEQ multiplex PCR; TCRdb has only the in-frame clones, and not every one. Here the sample spans tens of thousands of clones, under 80% being singletons. The starting material was peripheral blood, obtained from a patient treated with radiotherapy plus ipilimumab. These receptors were collected from a human donor with non-small cell lung cancer who had stable disease on radiotherapy plus ipilimumab.

J is TRBJ1-2 and V is TRBV28; D remains ambiguous. This CDR3 spans 12 amino acids. Germline V gene sequence: CDR1 MDHEN, CDR2 SYDVKM. The V end lost 7 bases, the J end lost 0 bases, and 6 bases lay between the germline ends. The CDR3 spells CASMEANYGYTF. The DNA for the CDR3 is TGTGCCAGCATGGAGGCTAACTATGGCTACACCTTC.

A word on this clone: One end of the junction fails to match germline, which may point to a read error. The same CDR3 arises from other DNA sequences in this sample as well. The V and J genes are TRBV11-2 and TRBJ1-1; a possible D gene is TRBD1 (6 bases). This CDR3 is 18 amino acids long. The V gene's germline CDR1 is SGHAT and CDR2 FQNNGV. CDR3 sequence (DNA): TGTGCCAGCAGCTTAGCATTAGTTCGGACAGCAGACTTAGATGAAGCCTTCTTT. It codes for CASSLALVRTADLDEAFF.

The chain combines TRBV6-6 with TRBJ1-2, with a weak D call TRBD1 (6 bases). The germline V gene has CDR1 MNHNY and CDR2 SVGAGI (reference sequence). The CDR3 contains 15 residues. V gave up 5 bases and J gave up 8 bases, with 21 bases separating them. The chain's CDR3 is CASSPAGAGAWGYTF. DNA of the CDR3: TGTGCCAGCAGTCCCGCCGGGGCAGGGGCCTGGGGCTACACCTTC.

This chain joins TRBV18 and TRBJ1-4; D remains unclear. CDR3 length: 15 amino acids. V was clipped by 3 bases and J by 5 bases, with 13 bases between them. CDR1 is KGHSH, CDR2 LQKENI, per germline. This CDR3 is CASSPLEQPNEKLFF. CDR3 coding DNA: TGTGCCAGCTCACCGTTGGAACAGCCGAATGAAAAACTGTTTTTT.

V usage is TRBV5-1 and J usage is TRBJ1-2, with D perhaps TRBD1 (5 bases). Trimming cost V 5 bases and J 6 bases, with 14 bases left between them. The CDR3 consists of 13 residues. Germline loops: CDR1 SGHRS, CDR2 YFSETQ. This CDR3 is CASRVQVQDGYTF. The DNA of the CDR3 is TGCGCCAGCAGGGTACAGGTGCAAGATGGCTACACCTTC.

This clone was seen only a few times. The V and J genes are TRBV5-1 and TRBJ1-1; 7 bases map to TRBD1. The V and J ends lost 4 bases and 0 bases, in that order; junction bases with no gene match: 9. This CDR3 is built from 16 residues. Germline CDR1 and CDR2: SGHRS and YFSETQ. The CDR3 loop reads CASSTSAGGMNTEAFF. In DNA form, the CDR3 reads TGCGCCAGCAGCACAAGTGCAGGGGGGATGAACACTGAAGCTTTCTTT.

Here the CDR3 DNA reads TGTGCCAGCAGTGAATTAGGAAGTTCAGATACGCAGTATTTT. This translates into CASSELGSSDTQYF. This rearrangement joins TRBV25-1 to TRBJ2-3; no clear D. V dropped 1 base and J dropped 4 bases, with 9 bases sitting between them. The germline gives CDR1 MGHDK, CDR2 SYGVNS. This CDR3 comprises 14 residues.

The rearrangement joins TRBV9 to TRBJ1-1; D might be TRBD1 (5 bases). CDR1 is SGDLS, CDR2 YYNGEE, per germline. Trimming left V 0 bases short and J 4 bases short, with 13 bases between. There are 15 residues in the CDR3. DNA for the CDR3: TGTGCCAGCAGCGTAGAGGGGATGTTGGGCACTGAAGCTTTCTTT. This sequence encodes CASSVEGMLGTEAFF.

The chain links TRBV18 to TRBJ2-2; 10 positions agree with TRBD1. The CDR3 totals 16 residues. The germline V gene encodes CDR1 KGHSH and CDR2 LQKENI. After removal of 3 bases from V and 4 bases from J, the junction contained 5 bases not matched to a gene. CDR3 residues: CASSPSGTGATGELFF. As DNA, the CDR3 is TGTGCCAGCTCACCCTCCGGGACAGGGGCCACCGGGGAGCTGTTTTTT.

V usage is TRBV18 and J usage is TRBJ1-5, with D possibly TRBD1 on 6 matching bases. The CDR3 runs to 15 residues. V was clipped by 3 bases and J by 2 bases, with 11 bases between them. Per the germline V gene, CDR1 is KGHSH and CDR2 is LQKENI. CDR3 DNA sequence: TGTGCCAGCTCACCTCCAGGGGAAGGCAATCAGCCCCAGCATTTT. This translates into CASSPPGEGNQPQHF.

In this sample, this clone turned up once. V usage is TRBV7-9 and J usage is TRBJ1-1; no clear D. CDR1 and CDR2 from the germline V gene are SEHNR and FQNEAQ (reference sequence). The CDR3 extends over 14 amino acids. V was shortened by 2 bases and J by 2 bases, with 9 bases between the two germline ends. The CDR3 here is CASSLTATNTEAFF. The CDR3 nucleotides are TGTGCCAGCAGCTTAACGGCTACTAACACTGAAGCTTTCTTT.